Each of the 14 T cell receptor beta chains below was sequenced from the same sample in a study of blood T cell repertoires in COVID-19. Sequenced by immunoSEQ multiplex PCR; TCRdb stores in-frame clones only, minus some. In the table there are some 260,000 clones, approximately 84% of which are singletons. The sequenced material came from PBMCs or T cells enriched from blood (not recorded which). The receptors originated from a man in his forties who had recovered from COVID-19.

This clone was seen more than once but under ten times. The chain couples TRBV9 to TRBJ2-7; D unclear. V was cut by 0 bases and J by 2 bases, with 6 bases left in between. CDR3 length: 13 amino acids. From germline, CDR1 is SGDLS and CDR2 YYNGEE. The CDR3 DNA reads TGTGCCAGCAGCGTAGGGAGCGCCTACGAGCAGTACTTC. It codes for CASSVGSAYEQYF.

The V and J genes are TRBV9 and TRBJ2-3; TRBD2 matches at 11 bases. The germline CDR1 and CDR2 sequences are SGDLS and YYNGEE. With V trimmed by 2 bases and J by 3 bases, 5 bases remained unmatched. CDR3 length equals 16 residues. The CDR3 is CASSVLAGGPTDTQYF. The CDR3 region has the DNA TGTGCCAGCAGCGTGTTAGCGGGGGGGCCAACAGATACGCAGTATTTT.

The chain combines TRBV5-6 with TRBJ1-6; 10 nucleotides line up with TRBD1. The CDR3 extends over 17 amino acids. From germline, CDR1 is SGHDT and CDR2 YYEEEE. Trimming cost V 4 bases and J 0 bases; bases outside gene matches: 4. This chain's CDR3 is CASSTGTGASYNSPLHF. DNA for the CDR3: TGTGCCAGCAGCACCGGGACAGGGGCCTCCTATAATTCACCCCTCCACTTT.

The chain has TRBV2 and TRBJ1-4; TRBD1 might be the D (5 bases). The CDR3 is 13 amino acids. Between the trimmed V and J ends, which lost 7 bases and 6 bases, there was a span of 12 bases. Germline V gene sequence: CDR1 SNHLY, CDR2 FYNNEI. The CDR3 region has the DNA TGTGCCAGCATCCTCAGGGAATATGAAAAACTGTTTTTT. It translates to CASILREYEKLFF. Filled out from reference TRBV2 and TRBJ1-4, the complete variable domain reads EPEVTQTPSHQVTQMGQEVILRCVPISNHLYFYWYRQILGQKVEFLVSFYNNEISEKSEIFDDQFSVERPDGSNFTLKIRSTKLEDSAMYFCASILREYEKLFFGSGTQLSVL.

The chain combines TRBV27 with TRBJ2-6; D uncertain. Germline CDR1 reads MNHEY; CDR2 reads SMNVEV (reference sequence). V lost 6 bases and J lost 0, with 15 bases in between. The CDR3 is 17 amino acids. The CDR3 bases are TGTGCCAGCAGCTCACTTTTGGTGATCTCTGGGGCCAACGTCCTGACTTTC. It specifies CASSSLLVISGANVLTF.

The J gene is TRBJ2-1, the V gene TRBV10-3; 8 positions agree with TRBD2. Germline CDR1 is ENHRY and CDR2 is SYGVKD. The V and J ends lost 6 bases and 6 bases, in that order; junction bases with no gene match: 10. This CDR3 is 15 amino acids long. The CDR3 region has the DNA TGTGCCATCAGAGGCGGGACTAGGTTAGGCAATGAGCAGTTCTTC. Protein: CAIRGGTRLGNEQFF.

The CDR3 reads CASSTGQGWTDYGYTF. The CDR3 DNA follows: TGCGCCAGCAGCACCGGACAGGGTTGGACGGACTATGGCTACACCTTC. This chain joins TRBV5-1 and TRBJ1-2; 8 bases line up with TRBD1. V was pared by 4 bases and J by 3 bases, with 11 bases of the junction left unmatched. The CDR3 contains 16 residues. Germline assignment: CDR1 SGHRS and CDR2 YFSETQ.

The rearrangement uses TRBV27 and TRBJ1-5; 7 bases fit TRBD1. V lost 0 bases and J lost 6; bases outside the gene matches: 2. CDR1 MNHEY and CDR2 SMNVEV come from the germline V gene (reference sequence). The CDR3 length is 14 residues. This chain's CDR3 is CASSLSRGSQPQHF. The CDR3 DNA reads as TGTGCCAGCAGTTTATCCAGGGGGAGTCAGCCCCAGCATTTT.

V gene TRBV15 combines with J gene TRBJ1-5; D not resolved. CDR1 is LNHNV and CDR2 is YYDKDF in the germline V gene (reference sequence). This CDR3 region has 16 residues. V shed 3 bases and J shed 3 bases, with 15 bases lying between them. Here the CDR3 reads CATSSVYIVYNQPQHF. The CDR3, as DNA: TGTGCCACCAGCAGCGTATACATTGTTTACAATCAGCCCCAGCATTTT. Combining the CDR3 with reference TRBV15 and TRBJ1-5 gives the whole variable domain DAMVIQNPRYQVTQFGKPVTLSCSQTLNHNVMYWYQQKSSQAPKLLFHYYDKDFNNEADTPDNFQSRRPNTSFCFLDIRSPGLGDTAMYLCATSSVYIVYNQPQHFGDGTRLSIL.

This chain uses TRBV5-1 with TRBJ2-1; 7 bases are a match to TRBD1. The trim removed 3 bases at V and 4 bases at J, leaving 10 bases unmatched. The CDR3 is 16 amino acids. The germline V gene has CDR1 SGHRS and CDR2 YFSETQ. CDR3 sequence: CASSYGQATPYNEQFF. The CDR3 DNA sequence: TGCGCCAGCAGCTACGGACAGGCCACACCGTACAATGAGCAGTTCTTC. Variable domain in full (rest from reference TRBV5-1 and TRBJ2-1): KAGVTQTPRYLIKTRGQQVTLSCSPISGHRSVSWYQQTPGQGLQFLFEYFSETQRNKGNFPGRFSGRQFSNSRSEMNVSTLELGDSALYLCASSYGQATPYNEQFFGPGTRLTVL.

This chain joins TRBV6-5 and TRBJ1-5; 8 bases match TRBD1. Germline V gene data show CDR1 as MNHEY and CDR2 as SVGAGI. This CDR3 spans 14 amino acids. Losses at the gene ends were 7 bases for V and 6 bases for J; bases not matched to a gene: 8. The CDR3 nucleotides are TGTGCCAGCACTGCCGCACAGGGGGGTCAGCCCCAGCATTTT. This translates into CASTAAQGGQPQHF.

V and J are TRBV10-3 and TRBJ1-3; 8 bases are a match to TRBD1. The germline gives CDR1 ENHRY, CDR2 SYGVKD. The junction had 12 bases not matched to a gene; V was cut back by 4 bases and J by 7 bases. The CDR3 totals 16 residues. CDR3 sequence (DNA): TGTGCCATCAGTGGTGCCCAGGGGGCGCCAAGGAACACCATATATTTT. This codes for CAISGAQGAPRNTIYF.

The gene calls are TRBV6-1 and TRBJ1-2; 9 bases are shared with TRBD1. The CDR3 length is 16 residues. Germline V CDR1 and CDR2: MNHNS, SASEGT. Trimming cost V 1 base and J 4 bases; bases outside gene matches: 7. CDR3 loop: CASSEGTGTGFYGYTF. For the CDR3, the DNA is TGTGCCAGCAGTGAAGGGACCGGGACAGGGTTCTATGGCTACACCTTC.

J is TRBJ2-5 and V is TRBV27, with 11 nucleotides matching TRBD1. V was clipped by 7 bases and J by 4 bases; unmatched bases: 5. Germline V CDR1 and CDR2: MNHEY, SMNVEV (reference sequence). There are 14 residues in the CDR3. The CDR3 reads CASTRTGGVETQYF. CDR3 nucleotides: TGTGCCAGCACCAGGACAGGGGGCGTAGAGACCCAGTACTTC.